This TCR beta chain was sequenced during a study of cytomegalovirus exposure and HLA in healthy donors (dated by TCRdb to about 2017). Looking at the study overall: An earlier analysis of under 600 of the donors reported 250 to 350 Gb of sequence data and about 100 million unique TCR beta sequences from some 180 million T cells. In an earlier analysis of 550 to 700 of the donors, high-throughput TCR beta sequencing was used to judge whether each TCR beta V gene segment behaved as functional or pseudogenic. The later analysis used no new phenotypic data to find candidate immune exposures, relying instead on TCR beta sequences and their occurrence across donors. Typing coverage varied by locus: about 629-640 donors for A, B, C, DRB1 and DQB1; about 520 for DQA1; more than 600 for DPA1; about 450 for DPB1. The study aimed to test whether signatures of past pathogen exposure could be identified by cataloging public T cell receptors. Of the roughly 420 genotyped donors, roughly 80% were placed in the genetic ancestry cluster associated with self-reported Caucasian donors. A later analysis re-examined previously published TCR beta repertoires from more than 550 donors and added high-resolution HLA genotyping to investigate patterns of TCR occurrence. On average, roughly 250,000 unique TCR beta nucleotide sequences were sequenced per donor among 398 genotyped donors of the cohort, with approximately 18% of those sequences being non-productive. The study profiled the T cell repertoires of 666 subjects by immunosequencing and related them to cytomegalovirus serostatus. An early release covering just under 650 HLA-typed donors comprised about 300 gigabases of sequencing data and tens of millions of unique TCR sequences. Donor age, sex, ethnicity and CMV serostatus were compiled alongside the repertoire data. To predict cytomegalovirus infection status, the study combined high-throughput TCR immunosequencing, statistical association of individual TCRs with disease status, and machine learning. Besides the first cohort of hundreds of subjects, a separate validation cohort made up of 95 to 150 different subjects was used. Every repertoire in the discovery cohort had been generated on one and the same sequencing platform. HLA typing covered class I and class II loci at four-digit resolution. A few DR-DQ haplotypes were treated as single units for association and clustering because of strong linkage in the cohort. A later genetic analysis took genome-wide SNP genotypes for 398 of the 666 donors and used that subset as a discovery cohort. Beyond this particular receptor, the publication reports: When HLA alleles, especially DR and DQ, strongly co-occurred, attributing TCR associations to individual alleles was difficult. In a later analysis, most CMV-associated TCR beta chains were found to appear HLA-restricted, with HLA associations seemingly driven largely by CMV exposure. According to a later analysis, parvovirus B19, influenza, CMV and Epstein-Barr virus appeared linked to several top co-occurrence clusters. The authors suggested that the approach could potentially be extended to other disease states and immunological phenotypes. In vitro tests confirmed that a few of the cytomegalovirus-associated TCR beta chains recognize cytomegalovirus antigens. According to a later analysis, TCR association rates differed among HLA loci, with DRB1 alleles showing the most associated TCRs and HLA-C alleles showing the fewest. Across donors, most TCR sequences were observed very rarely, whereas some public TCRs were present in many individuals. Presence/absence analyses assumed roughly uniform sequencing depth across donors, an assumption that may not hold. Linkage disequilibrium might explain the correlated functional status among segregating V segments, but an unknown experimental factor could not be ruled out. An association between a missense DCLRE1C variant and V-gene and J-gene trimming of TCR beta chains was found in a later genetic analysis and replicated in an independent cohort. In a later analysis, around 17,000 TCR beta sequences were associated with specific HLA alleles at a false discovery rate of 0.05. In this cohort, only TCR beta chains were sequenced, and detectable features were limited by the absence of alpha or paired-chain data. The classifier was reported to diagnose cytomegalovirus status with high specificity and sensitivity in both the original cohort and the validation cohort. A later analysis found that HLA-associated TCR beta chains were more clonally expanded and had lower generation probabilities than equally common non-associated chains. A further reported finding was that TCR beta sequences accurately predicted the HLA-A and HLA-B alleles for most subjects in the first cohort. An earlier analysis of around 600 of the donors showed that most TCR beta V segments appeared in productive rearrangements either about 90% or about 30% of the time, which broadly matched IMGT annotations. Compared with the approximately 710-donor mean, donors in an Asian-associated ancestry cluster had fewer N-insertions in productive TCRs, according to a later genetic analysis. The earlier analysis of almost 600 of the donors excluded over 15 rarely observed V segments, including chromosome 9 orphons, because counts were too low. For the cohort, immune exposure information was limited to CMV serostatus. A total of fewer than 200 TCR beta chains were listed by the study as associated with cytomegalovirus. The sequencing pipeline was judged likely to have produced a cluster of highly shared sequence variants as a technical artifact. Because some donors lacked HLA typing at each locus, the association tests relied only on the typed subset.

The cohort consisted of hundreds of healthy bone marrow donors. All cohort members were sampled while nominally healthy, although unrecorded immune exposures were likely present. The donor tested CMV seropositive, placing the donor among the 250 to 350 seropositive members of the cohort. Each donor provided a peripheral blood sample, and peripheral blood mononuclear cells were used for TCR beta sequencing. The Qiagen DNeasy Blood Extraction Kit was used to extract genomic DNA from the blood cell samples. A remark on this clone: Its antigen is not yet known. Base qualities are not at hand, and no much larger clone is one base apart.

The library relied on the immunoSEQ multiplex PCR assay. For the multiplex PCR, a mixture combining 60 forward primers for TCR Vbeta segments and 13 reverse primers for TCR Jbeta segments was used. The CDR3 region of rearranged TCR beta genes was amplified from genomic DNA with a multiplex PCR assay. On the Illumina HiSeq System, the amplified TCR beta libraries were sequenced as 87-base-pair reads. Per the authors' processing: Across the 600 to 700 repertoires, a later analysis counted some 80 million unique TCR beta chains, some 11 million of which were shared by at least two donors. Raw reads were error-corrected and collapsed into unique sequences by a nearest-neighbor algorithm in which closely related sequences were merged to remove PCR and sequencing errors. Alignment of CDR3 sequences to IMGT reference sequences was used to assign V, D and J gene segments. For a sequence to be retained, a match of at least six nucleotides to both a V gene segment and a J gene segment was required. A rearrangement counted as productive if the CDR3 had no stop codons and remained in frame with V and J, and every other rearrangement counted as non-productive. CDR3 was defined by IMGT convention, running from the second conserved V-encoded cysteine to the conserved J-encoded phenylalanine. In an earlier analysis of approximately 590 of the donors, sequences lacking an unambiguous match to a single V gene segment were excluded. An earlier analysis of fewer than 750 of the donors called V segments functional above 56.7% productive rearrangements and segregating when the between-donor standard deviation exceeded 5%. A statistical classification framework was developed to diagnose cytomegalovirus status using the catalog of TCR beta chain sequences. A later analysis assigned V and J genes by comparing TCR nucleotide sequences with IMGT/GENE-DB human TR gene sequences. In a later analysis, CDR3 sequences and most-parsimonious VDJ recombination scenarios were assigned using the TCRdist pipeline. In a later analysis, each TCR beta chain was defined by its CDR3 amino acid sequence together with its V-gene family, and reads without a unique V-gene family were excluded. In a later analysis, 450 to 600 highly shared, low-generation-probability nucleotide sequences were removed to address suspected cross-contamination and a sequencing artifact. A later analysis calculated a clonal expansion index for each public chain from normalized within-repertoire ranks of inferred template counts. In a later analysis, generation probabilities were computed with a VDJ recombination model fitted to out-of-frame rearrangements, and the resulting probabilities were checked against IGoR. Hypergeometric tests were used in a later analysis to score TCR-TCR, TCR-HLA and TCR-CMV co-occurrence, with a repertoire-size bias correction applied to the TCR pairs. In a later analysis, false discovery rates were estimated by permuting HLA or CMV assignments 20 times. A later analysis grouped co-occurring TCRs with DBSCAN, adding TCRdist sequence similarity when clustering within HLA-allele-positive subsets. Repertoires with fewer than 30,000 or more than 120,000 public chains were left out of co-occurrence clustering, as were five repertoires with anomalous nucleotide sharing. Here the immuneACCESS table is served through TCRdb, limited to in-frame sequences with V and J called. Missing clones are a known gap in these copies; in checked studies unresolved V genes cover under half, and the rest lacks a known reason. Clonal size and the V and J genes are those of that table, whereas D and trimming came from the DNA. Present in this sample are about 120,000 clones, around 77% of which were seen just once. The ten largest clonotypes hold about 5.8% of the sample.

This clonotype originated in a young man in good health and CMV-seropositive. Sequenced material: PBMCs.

The CDR3 protein sequence reads: CASSSDRGGTGELFF. Read as DNA, the sequence is TGTGCCAGCTCATCGGACAGGGGTGGCACCGGGGAGCTGTTTTTT. In this chain, TRBV18 is recombined with TRBJ2-2; TRBD1 agrees with 9 junctional bases. V is pruned by 5 bases and J by 4 bases, leaving 5 bases of the junction without a gene match. The CDR3 numbers 15 residues from cysteine through phenylalanine. Only CDR3 DNA remains: 45 bases, in frame from the first base. Taken from the germline V gene, the CDR1 and CDR2 loops are KGHSH and LQKENI.